The source of this T cell receptor (beta chain) is a study of technical replicates of blood from a handful of donors. Only in-frame clones appear in the TCRdb table, and some are missing; sequencing was by immunoSEQ multiplex PCR. The table lists tens of thousands of clones, under 96% of them singletons, with around 0.38% in the top ten. Trimming left V 4 bases short and J 2 bases short, with 12 bases between. CDR3 length: 14 residues. Germline V gene sequence: CDR1 SGHRS, CDR2 YFSETQ. The sequencing sample was made of T cells isolated from PBMCs. The chain couples TRBV5-1 to TRBJ1-1; D unresolved. This TCR derives from a human donor in good health. The DNA of the CDR3 is TGCGCCAGCAGCCTCCGATACAGCAACACTGAAGCTTTCTTT. Translated, it gives CASSLRYSNTEAFF.